The entry below describes one TCR beta chain. The data stem from a study of OX40 agonist ivuxolimab in advanced cancers. At the level of the study: Every 2 weeks, patients got intravenous ivuxolimab at one of six dose levels (0.01-10 mg/kg). Having had anti-PD-1, anti-PD-L1 or anti-CTLA-4 therapy before was allowed, and roughly 38% had some. Three patients showed partial responses: one hepatocellular carcinoma and two cutaneous melanoma cases.

Enrollment shut out patients with autoimmune disease history or systemic immunosuppression. Produced via immunoSEQ multiplex PCR; TCRdb's table is partial and in-frame only. Found here are 57,000 or so clones, roughly four fifths of them singletons; the top ten hold roughly 3.3%. This CDR3 is 17 amino acids long. Trimming took 0 bases from V and 0 from J, leaving 13 bases between them. Germline values: CDR1 SGHTA, CDR2 FQGNSA. This TCR was sampled from an adult with an advanced solid tumor such as melanoma, head and neck, liver or kidney cancer. The chain employs TRBV7-2 and TRBJ2-3; the D gene is possibly TRBD2 (7 bases). The sequences come from CD4+ or CD8+ T cells sorted from blood, collected in a trial of the OX40 agonist ivuxolimab. This CDR3 is CASSLAGGLGSTDTQYF. The CDR3 bases are TGTGCCAGCAGCTTAGCGGGGGGGCTCGGTAGCACAGATACGCAGTATTTT.